The rows below give T cell receptor beta chains drawn from one sample of a study of OX40 agonist ivuxolimab in advanced cancers. Measured with immunoSEQ multiplex PCR; TCRdb has only the in-frame clones, and not every one. The sample carries about 20,000 clones, roughly four fifths recorded once. The sample in question was CD4+ or CD8+ T cells sorted from blood, obtained in a trial of the OX40 agonist ivuxolimab. These receptors were taken from an adult with an advanced solid tumor such as melanoma, head and neck, liver or kidney cancer. CDR3s include the opening cysteine and the closing phenylalanine or tryptophan. D genes are given only for firm matches.

CDR3 protein,V gene,D gene,J gene,CDR3 length
CASSLDLNTGELFF,TRBV7-8,NA,TRBJ2-2,14
CASKSSYEQYF,TRBV2,NA,TRBJ2-7,11
CASSERGWLNSPLHF,TRBV2,NA,TRBJ1-6,15
CASSTSGTGLGEQYF,TRBV19,TRBD1,TRBJ2-7,15
CASSPGTEGNTIYF,TRBV5-1,NA,TRBJ1-3,14
CASSPNSYEQYF,TRBV5-1,NA,TRBJ2-7,12
CASSYVGPRGSPLHF,TRBV6-5,NA,TRBJ1-6,15
CSVDLRRNEQFF,TRBV29-1,NA,TRBJ2-1,12
CASSLARENTEAFF,TRBV11-2,NA,TRBJ1-1,14
CASSFKGNYGYTF,TRBV5-3,NA,TRBJ1-2,13
CASSLASTQGGYTF,TRBV28,NA,TRBJ1-2,14
CASRKLQGRTEAFF,TRBV6-6,TRBD1,TRBJ1-1,14
CASSLATGGGELFF,TRBV5-1,NA,TRBJ2-2,14
CAWTIGHTDQPQHF,TRBV30,NA,TRBJ1-5,14
CASSTAMAYEQYF,TRBV5-4,NA,TRBJ2-7,13
CASSLSSSGRVYEQFF,TRBV7-2,NA,TRBJ2-1,16
CASSPTGTRIYSNQPQHF,TRBV28,NA,TRBJ1-5,18
CASRPGGLGETQYF,TRBV5-1,TRBD2,TRBJ2-5,14
CASSQTVYGYTF,TRBV11-1,NA,TRBJ1-2,12
CASSSTTPRVYEQYF,TRBV5-5,NA,TRBJ2-7,15
CASSSGTYEQYF,TRBV7-9,NA,TRBJ2-7,12
CSADLGEKLFF,TRBV20-1,NA,TRBJ1-4,11
CASSFIMNTEAFF,TRBV28,NA,TRBJ1-1,13
CASSFGTAGNTIYF,TRBV2,NA,TRBJ1-3,14
CASSLAPGGLQYF,TRBV7-2,TRBD2,TRBJ2-4,13
CSVGAREKLFF,TRBV20-1,NA,TRBJ1-4,11
CASSREGAGGYYEQYF,TRBV7-8,NA,TRBJ2-7,16